These 11 T cell receptor beta chains were sequenced from one sample in a study of cytomegalovirus exposure and HLA in healthy donors. Vbeta (60) and Jbeta (13) primers were used in the PCR. Libraries were prepared by immunoSEQ multiplex PCR; TCRdb keeps only in-frame clonotypes and omits some of them. This sample yields under 150,000 clones, of which around 80% are seen a single time; approximately 2.8% belongs to the top ten. What was sequenced was PBMCs. The receptors stem from a boy aged 2 to 10 in good health and CMV-seronegative.

The chain employs TRBV2 and TRBJ1-6; D is possibly TRBD1 (5 bases). The CDR3 spans 18 residues. Trimming removed 5 bases from V and 6 bases from J, with 23 bases in between. Germline V gene data show CDR1 as SNHLY and CDR2 as FYNNEI. The CDR3 DNA reads as TGTGCCAGCAGTCCTACCGACTCAGGGAGGTGGGGTAATTCACCCCTCCACTTT. This sequence encodes CASSPTDSGRWGNSPLHF.

This clone was found once. The rearrangement links TRBV29-1 to TRBJ2-5; 12 bases are shared with TRBD2. CDR3 length equals 14 residues. The trim removed 0 bases at V and 12 bases at J, leaving 8 bases unmatched. Looked up from germline, CDR1 is SQVTM and CDR2 is ANQGSEA. The CDR3 loop reads CSVEEGLAGGDEYF. As DNA, the CDR3 is TGCAGCGTTGAAGAGGGGCTAGCGGGAGGGGATGAGTACTTC.

This clone was detected only a few times. The CDR3 sequence is CASSDSEGTEAFF. The CDR3 DNA follows: TGTGCCAGCAGTGACTCCGAGGGCACTGAAGCTTTCTTT. The genes are TRBV6-4 and TRBJ1-1; no clear D gene. Germline CDR1 is MRHNA and CDR2 is SNTAGT. Trimming stripped 0 bases from V and 4 bases from J, with 6 bases between. The CDR3 length is 13 residues.

The genes are TRBV19 and TRBJ2-6, with 10 bases that match TRBD1. The CDR3 runs 17 residues. The V gene's germline CDR1 is LNHDA and CDR2 SQIVND (reference sequence). J gave up 0 bases and V 5 bases, and 4 bases lay outside the gene matches. The CDR3 nucleotides read TGTGCCAGTAGTCCGGACAGGGGGGGCTCTGGGGCCAACGTCCTGACTTTC. Its translation is CASSPDRGGSGANVLTF.

The chain recombines TRBV7-9 with TRBJ2-5; 10 bases match TRBD2. J was trimmed by 5 bases and V by 2 bases; bases with no gene match: 5. Germline CDR1 reads SEHNR; CDR2 reads FQNEAQ (reference sequence). CDR3 length equals 15 residues. DNA of the CDR3: TGTGCCAGCAGCTTAAAGCTAGCGGGAGTGGAGACCCAGTACTTC. This codes for CASSLKLAGVETQYF.

The V call is TRBV7-2, the J call TRBJ1-1, with D perhaps TRBD1 (5 bases). Germline V gene data show CDR1 as SGHTA and CDR2 as FQGNSA. The CDR3 sequence is 13 residues long. V dropped 4 bases and J dropped 0 bases, with 6 bases sitting between them. The CDR3 is CASSSTVNTEAFF. CDR3 DNA sequence: TGTGCCAGCAGCTCGACAGTGAACACTGAAGCTTTCTTT.

The chain couples TRBV6-5 to TRBJ2-7, with D possibly being TRBD1 (5 bases). CDR3 size: 15 residues. Germline CDR1 reads MNHEY; CDR2 reads SVGAGI. V was trimmed by 6 bases and J by 6 bases, leaving 21 bases between them. CDR3 residues: CASSPLGQWSIEQYF. As DNA, the CDR3 is TGTGCCAGCAGCCCCCTGGGGCAGTGGTCTATCGAGCAGTACTTC.

The rearrangement links TRBV7-3 to TRBJ1-2; D not resolved. V lost 1 base and J 4 bases, leaving 4 bases between the germline ends. CDR3 size: 12 residues. CDR1 and CDR2 from the germline V gene are SGHTA and FQGTGA. In nucleotides, the CDR3 is TGTGCCAGCAGCTTAAACGGCTATGGCTACACCTTC. Residues: CASSLNGYGYTF.

This clone has a handful of counts. The gene calls are TRBV2 and TRBJ2-7; TRBD1 aligns across 7 bases. The V and J ends lost 6 bases and 7 bases, in that order; junction bases with no gene match: 15. This CDR3 has 15 residues. Germline V CDR1 and CDR2: SNHLY, FYNNEI. The CDR3 loop is CASSQLQQGLGEQYF. The CDR3 DNA follows: TGTGCCAGCAGCCAACTGCAACAGGGGCTAGGGGAGCAGTACTTC.

This clone was seen only a few times. This chain links TRBV6-1 with TRBJ1-1, with TRBD1 as a possible D gene (5 bases). Trimming cost V 1 base and J 5 bases, with 14 bases left between them. The CDR3 spans 15 residues. Germline lookup yields CDR1 MNHNS and CDR2 SASEGT. The CDR3 nucleotides read TGTGCCAGCAGTGAAGGGGGGGGTGGGTGGACTGAAGCTTTCTTT. It is translated as CASSEGGGGWTEAFF.

The table lists this clone with a count of one. The chain joins TRBV29-1 to TRBJ2-2; tentatively, D is TRBD1 (6 bases). The CDR3 is made up of 13 amino acids. The V and J ends lost 6 bases and 5 bases respectively, with 13 bases between them. Germline CDR1 and CDR2: SQVTM and ANQGSEA. The CDR3 DNA sequence: TGCAGCGTGAGGACAGATCGGACCGGGGAGCTGTTTTTT. It is translated as CSVRTDRTGELFF.